This T cell receptor (beta chain) was identified during a study of blood T cell repertoires in COVID-19. Study-wide background: Sites in the United States, Italy and Spain provided acute and convalescent COVID-19 samples. T cells, B-cell-depleted T cells, or PBMCs supplied cDNA or gDNA.

TCRdb's table, derived via immunoSEQ multiplex PCR, lists solely in-frame clones and lacks some. Here the sample spans approximately 470,000 clones, approximately 85% being singletons. Trimming took 8 bases from V and 0 from J, leaving 16 bases between them. Germline CDR1 reads SGHAT; CDR2 reads FQNNGV. The CDR3 extends over 15 amino acids. Sequencing was performed on peripheral blood. The V call is TRBV11-2, the J call TRBJ1-1; D gene unclear. This clonotype was obtained from a human donor in a cohort sampled during active COVID-19. This CDR3 is CASRIRSPMNTEAFF. The DNA for the CDR3 is TGTGCCAGCCGGATTAGGAGCCCCATGAACACTGAAGCTTTCTTT.